A single sample gave rise to the 25 T cell receptor beta chains below, sequenced in a study of OX40 agonist ivuxolimab in advanced cancers. Only in-frame clones appear in the TCRdb table, and some are missing; sequencing was by immunoSEQ multiplex PCR. The table lists over 50,000 clones, approximately 86% of them singletons, with more than 9.5% in the top ten. The sample in question was CD4+ or CD8+ T cells sorted from blood, obtained in a trial of the OX40 agonist ivuxolimab. All receptors derive from an adult with an advanced solid tumor such as melanoma, head and neck, liver or kidney cancer.

CDR3 DNA sequence: TGTGCCAGCAGCGTAGGTAGGGTAGGCACTGAAGCTTTCTTT. Protein product: CASSVGRVGTEAFF. J is TRBJ1-1 and V is TRBV9; unclear D gene. CDR3 length: 14 amino acids. V was shortened by 0 bases and J by 4 bases, with 10 bases between the two germline ends. Germline V gene lookup returns CDR1 SGDLS and CDR2 YYNGEE.

This rearrangement joins TRBV6-5 to TRBJ1-1; the D gene is possibly TRBD1 (5 bases). The CDR3 length is 14 residues. Germline V gene sequence: CDR1 MNHEY, CDR2 SVGAGI. V lost 2 bases and J lost 6, with 13 bases in between. Here the CDR3 reads CASSYLSGDSEAFF. CDR3 nucleotide sequence: TGTGCCAGCAGTTACCTTAGTGGGGACTCTGAAGCTTTCTTT.

This sequence joins TRBV7-3 and TRBJ2-1; D remains unclear. The germline V and J ends were trimmed by 0 bases and 4 bases, with 4 bases remaining between them. From germline, CDR1 is SGHTA and CDR2 FQGTGA. This CDR3 has 13 residues. The CDR3 DNA is TGTGCCAGCAGCTTAACTGGGTACAATGAGCAGTTCTTC. Encoded protein: CASSLTGYNEQFF.

The J gene is TRBJ2-1, the V gene TRBV10-2, with D hard to call. The CDR3 covers 14 residues. Trimming cost V 6 bases and J 0 bases, with 9 bases left between them. CDR1 and CDR2 (germline): WSHSY, SAAADI. The CDR3 loop is CASRNYDSYNEQFF. CDR3 sequence (DNA): TGCGCCAGCAGAAACTATGACTCCTACAATGAGCAGTTCTTC.

The V gene is TRBV5-1, the J gene TRBJ2-7, with 8 bases aligning to TRBD1. V trimming: 2 bases; J trimming: 6 bases; junction bases outside the gene matches: 1. The CDR3 totals 12 residues. CDR1 is SGHRS, CDR2 YFSETQ, per germline. CDR3 DNA sequence: TGCGCCAGCAGCTTTGACAGGGGCGAGCAGTACTTC. Its protein product is CASSFDRGEQYF.

On this clone itself: The CDR3 does not close with the conserved phenylalanine or tryptophan, likely indicating a read error. The gene calls are TRBV2 and TRBJ1-6; D unclear. The CDR3 loop spans 15 amino acids. Germline V gives CDR1 SNHLY, CDR2 FYNNEI. Between the trimmed V and J ends, which lost 4 bases and 4 bases, there was a span of 11 bases. DNA for the CDR3: TGTGCCAGCAGTGCCGTCACCGGGTATAATTCACCCCTCCACCTT. It is translated as CASSAVTGYNSPLHL.

Notes on this clone: An end of the junction does not agree with germline; a read error may underlie this. This sequence joins TRBV7-7 and TRBJ2-3; 14 bases line up with TRBD2. In germline, CDR1 is SSHAT, CDR2 FNYEAQ (reference sequence). This CDR3 contains 15 residues. CDR3 nucleotide sequence: TGTGCTAGCAGCCCGGGACTAGCGGGGGCAGATACGCAGTATTTT. Translation gives CASSPGLAGADTQYF.

The gene calls are TRBV29-1 and TRBJ2-7; D tentatively reads TRBD1 or TRBD2 (6 bases each). With 5 bases removed from V and 0 bases from J, the gap between germline ends came to 11 bases. This CDR3 contains 13 residues. Germline CDR1 reads SQVTM; CDR2 reads ANQGSEA. CDR3 sequence reads: CSVRGLSSYEQYF. CDR3 nucleotide sequence: TGCAGCGTTCGGGGGCTGAGCTCCTACGAGCAGTACTTC.

J is TRBJ2-7 and V is TRBV9; maybe TRBD1 (5 bases). V lost 0 bases and J lost 3, with 10 bases in between. Germline CDR1 is SGDLS and CDR2 is YYNGEE. The CDR3 extends over 14 amino acids. The CDR3, as DNA: TGTGCCAGCAGCGTAGCCGGCAGGGACTACGAGCAGTACTTC. Its translation is CASSVAGRDYEQYF.

The chain is built from TRBV5-6 and TRBJ2-7, with D possibly matching TRBD1 (6 bases). V was pared by 4 bases and J by 3 bases, with 11 bases between. From germline, CDR1 is SGHDT and CDR2 YYEEEE. The CDR3 has 13 residues. This CDR3 is CASSATGFYEQYF. CDR3 in DNA: TGTGCCAGCAGCGCGACAGGTTTCTACGAGCAGTACTTC.

V gene TRBV13 combines with J gene TRBJ1-1; no firm D call. The CDR3 covers 12 residues. V lost 0 bases, J lost 7 bases, and 6 bases lay in between. The germline gives CDR1 PRHDT, CDR2 FYEKMQ (reference sequence). The CDR3 coding sequence is TGTGCCAGCAGCTTAGGTAGGCGTGAAGCTTTCTTT. It translates to CASSLGRREAFF.

V gene TRBV6-5 combines with J gene TRBJ1-2; D uncertain. CDR1 and CDR2 from the germline V gene are MNHEY and SVGAGI. V dropped 2 bases and J dropped 2 bases, with 6 bases sitting between them. CDR3 length: 13 amino acids. The CDR3 region has the DNA TGTGCCAGCAGTTACGACAAGAACTATGGCTACACCTTC. It yields the protein CASSYDKNYGYTF.

This sequence joins TRBV7-9 and TRBJ1-4, with D hard to call. Germline CDR1 is SEHNR and CDR2 is FQNEAQ (reference sequence). Trimming took off 6 bases at V and 0 bases at J, with 20 bases between the two ends. The CDR3 is 18 residues long. The CDR3 sequence is CASSSDTGGVATNEKLFF. The CDR3 coding sequence is TGTGCCAGCAGTTCCGACACGGGAGGTGTGGCAACTAATGAAAAACTGTTTTTT. The full variable domain, rest sourced from reference TRBV7-9 and TRBJ1-4, is DTGVSQNPRHKITKRGQNVTFRCDPISEHNRLYWYRQTLGQGPEFLTYFQNEAQLEKSRLLSDRFSAERPKGSFSTLEIQRTEQGDSAMYLCASSSDTGGVATNEKLFFGSGTQLSVL.

This clone is classed as medium-sized. This same CDR3 is encoded by further DNA sequences in the sample. The chain is built from TRBV6-5 and TRBJ1-1, with D perhaps matching TRBD1 (5 bases). V was cut by 7 bases and J by 4 bases, with 13 bases left in between. The CDR3 has 13 residues. CDR1 is MNHEY, CDR2 SVGAGI, per germline. Here the CDR3 reads CASMGPRSTEAFF. For the CDR3, the DNA is TGTGCCAGCATGGGACCTCGGAGCACTGAAGCTTTCTTT.

The chain links TRBV27 to TRBJ1-6; D ambiguous. V lost 5 bases, J lost 5 bases, and 16 bases lay in between. CDR1 and CDR2 (germline): MNHEY, SMNVEV (reference sequence). This CDR3 spans 16 amino acids. CDR3 nucleotide sequence: TGTGCCAGCAGTCCTCCCGGTAGTCACGATAATTCACCCCTCCACTTT. Protein product: CASSPPGSHDNSPLHF.

This CDR3 is CASSPLGQTYGYTF. The CDR3 region has the DNA TGTGCCAGCAGTCCCTTAGGACAGACATATGGCTACACCTTC. This chain connects TRBV28 to TRBJ1-2, with D tentatively TRBD1 (6 bases). The CDR3 loop spans 14 amino acids. Deletions cut 5 bases from V and 5 bases from J, with 15 bases between. Germline CDR1 MDHEN, CDR2 SYDVKM.

The V and J genes are TRBV9 and TRBJ1-1; D remains ambiguous. CDR1 is SGDLS, CDR2 YYNGEE, per germline. This CDR3 contains 14 residues. Trimming shortened V by 0 bases and J by 3 bases, and 9 bases separated the two germline ends. The chain's CDR3 is CASSVGEDYTEAFF. The CDR3, as DNA: TGTGCCAGCAGCGTAGGTGAAGACTACACTGAAGCTTTCTTT.

This rearrangement joins TRBV6-5 to TRBJ1-5; the match to TRBD1 covers 7 bases. The trim removed 5 bases at V and 1 base at J, leaving 5 bases unmatched. The CDR3 covers 15 residues. Germline CDR1 is MNHEY and CDR2 is SVGAGI. The CDR3 reads CASSRMTGSNQPQHF. The CDR3 DNA follows: TGTGCCAGCAGTCGGATGACAGGGAGCAATCAGCCCCAGCATTTT.

The J gene is TRBJ2-3, the V gene TRBV4-3; no definite D call. CDR3 length: 12 residues. Germline V gene data show CDR1 as LGHNA and CDR2 as YSLEER. Trimming removed 2 bases from V and 4 bases from J, with 4 bases in between. CDR3 bases: TGCGCCAGCAGCCAATCCCCAGATACGCAGTATTTT. Protein product: CASSQSPDTQYF.

This clone was detected a few times. The chain couples TRBV6-6 to TRBJ1-3, with no clear D. The CDR3 spans 14 residues. The V and J ends lost 6 bases and 3 bases respectively, with 12 bases between them. The germline gives CDR1 MNHNY, CDR2 SVGAGI (reference sequence). The CDR3 reads CASSQYTLGNTIYF. The CDR3 nucleotides read TGTGCCAGCAGCCAATATACCCTTGGAAACACCATATATTTT.

This clone was detected once. The CDR3 carries no conserved terminal phenylalanine or tryptophan, so it likely arises from a read error. Because the CDR3's place on the DNA is in doubt, the DNA is left out and the CDR3 is given as listed by TCRdb. The chain links TRBV21-1 to TRBJ1-6. TRBV21-1 is labeled a pseudogene. From its first to its last residue, the CDR3 has 19 amino acids. CDR3 region: CASSKGGRGGRGSHSPLHL.

DNA for the CDR3: TGTGCCAGCAGCCCTCTTGGGACAGGTCCCGATCTAGGCTATGGCTACACCTTC. It is translated as CASSPLGTGPDLGYGYTF. The rearrangement joins TRBV5-8 to TRBJ1-2; 8 bases are a match to TRBD1. The CDR3 length is 18 residues. With 4 bases clipped from V and 4 bases from J, the junction kept 18 bases outside the gene matches. Germline CDR1 SGHTS, CDR2 YDEGEE.

V and J are TRBV27 and TRBJ2-5; either TRBD1 or TRBD2 may supply D (5 bases each). V lost 3 bases, J lost 1 base, and 12 bases lay in between. Germline CDR1 reads MNHEY; CDR2 reads SMNVEV (reference sequence). The CDR3 has 15 amino acids. The CDR3: CASSLMGTVQETQYF. CDR3 DNA sequence: TGTGCCAGCAGTTTGATGGGGACGGTCCAAGAGACCCAGTACTTC.

Notes on this clone: This likely comes from a read error, as the CDR3 has no conserved phenylalanine or tryptophan at its end. V is TRBV4-1 and J is TRBJ1-6; D unresolved. The V end lost 2 bases, the J end lost 7 bases, and 9 bases lay between the germline ends. From germline, CDR1 is MGHRA and CDR2 YSYEKL. The CDR3 covers 14 residues. The CDR3 here is CASSQKLINSPLHL. CDR3 sequence (DNA): TGCGCCAGCAGCCAAAAGTTAATAAATTCACCCCTCCACCTT.

V is TRBV21-1 and J is TRBJ2-7; the table gives TRBD1 as D, unverified against the DNA. TRBV21-1 is labeled a pseudogene. The CDR3 has 17 residues. Here the CDR3 DNA reads TGTGCCAGCAGCAAAGCCCTAGACCGGGACATGGAAAAAAAGCAGTACTTC. It translates to CASSKALDRDMEKKQYF.